This T cell receptor beta chain appears in the sequencing data of a study of T cells in Graves' hyperthyroidism and ophthalmopathy. Study-level background: Prior to any treatment, at the point of initial diagnosis, peripheral blood was collected.

Study results and limitations: Within blood appeared most thyroid clonotypes that had expanded above 0.001.

Amplification of TCR beta CDR3 regions was performed using RNA transcripts as template. During a first-round RT-PCR of the TCR CDR3, the HTBI primer set was used. TCRdb processed the multiplex PCR reads anew with MiXCR; each CDR3 protein has one entry. The sample includes approximately 690,000 distinct CDR3 sequences, about 14% of them seen just once. Ophthalmopathy patients all had a Clinical Activity Score of at least 3, a NOSPECS grade of at least 4 and disease under 3 months old. V lost 4 bases and J lost 0, with 3 bases in between. The germline V gene encodes CDR1 MDHEN and CDR2 SYDVKM. The CDR3 totals 12 residues. This clonotype was recorded at least ten times. As yet, its antigen is unknown.

The gene calls are TRBV28 and TRBJ1-2, with unresolved D. The receptor was derived from a woman aged 45-59 years with Graves' ophthalmopathy. The sample was blood. CDR3 nucleotides: TGTGCCAGCAGTTGGACTAACTATGGCTACACCTTC. This gives the protein CASSWTNYGYTF.